This T cell receptor (beta chain) was recovered during a study of human T cells and chemical hapten exposure (dated by TCRdb to the early 2020s). At the level of the whole study: For sensitization, 2% DPC in acetone was applied to a 2 cm by 2 cm area of upper inner arm skin. Throughout the study period of about 23 weeks, patients also received therapeutic DPC doses to the scalp every week. Patch testing on the upper back used Finn chambers containing 0.01% DPC, with scoring done after 6 days according to International Contact Dermatitis Research Group standards. Alopecia areata with under or over 50% scalp involvement, alopecia totalis and alopecia universalis were represented in the patient cohort, which was mostly female. The libraries were sequenced as a pool, and the TCR yield per sample differed mostly because of small variations in library volumes within the pool. Peripheral blood TCR repertoire changes were tracked in vivo in alopecia patients during primary and secondary sensitization to the hapten diphenylcyclopropenone (DPC). Blood was sampled from patients pre-sensitization (week 0) and at 2, 6 and about 24 weeks after DPC sensitization. About 28 alopecia patients gave blood for TCR sequencing at one to four time points (pre-sensitization, 2, 6 and 24 weeks). What the research found in general, with its limitations: DPC sensitization did not change how many TCRs were above 1 in 1000 frequency, and no evidence was found of alterations in global repertoire structure. Repeated subsampling changed both the strength of the expansion versus patch-test correlation and the threshold at which the correlation became significant. All patients had alopecia, a presumed autoimmune disease, so their immune response might differ from that of healthy individuals. Expanded TCRs formed significantly more large CDR3 similarity clusters than pre-sensitization or healthy control sets, consistent with antigen-driven responses. The number of PT1 expanded TCRs positively correlated with patch test score, significant at thresholds 8, 16 and 32 but not 4.

Looking up the germline V gene (reference sequence) yields CDR1 MNHEY and CDR2 SMNVEV. The germline V end is reduced by 4 bases and the J end by 7 bases; junction bases left unmatched: 10. From cysteine to phenylalanine, the CDR3 is 16 amino acids long. Only the CDR3 part of the read is kept: 48 bases, read in frame from the first base. The time point label on this specimen signifies: pre-sensitization, week 0. In light of the paper, this sample's treatment or condition label describes: therapeutic diphenylcyclopropenone sensitization with weekly scalp DPC. At every patch-test visit, the blood draw took place before the patch test was put on. Eligible patients were aged 18 to 70, diagnosed with alopecia, deemed suitable for DPC therapy, and excluded if pregnant. Total RNA was extracted from unfractionated whole blood that had been collected in Tempus Blood RNA tubes. Concerning this clonotype: No cognate antigen has been identified for it. Qualities for individual bases were not recorded, and no much larger clone is one base off.

Preparation of the library involved RACE. The sample was run on a NextSeq 500. Library preparation attached unique molecular identifiers to individual cDNA molecules for quantitative, reproducible TCR counting. Each blood RNA sample was used to sequence both TCR alpha and TCR beta chains. The published analysis was carried out like this. Samples had a median of 95,638 TCRs, with a range from about 23,224 to 750,000. The Decombinator software suite was used to annotate the V, J and CDR3 of the TCR reads. To make PS versus PT1 abundance plots, every sample was subsampled to the same number of TCRs (28,000). TCRs were defined as expanded if absent before sensitization and observed at least eight times at the 2-week time point. TCRdb ran its own pipeline on the public reads, namely fastp trimming at Q25 and MiXCR clone calling, and kept in-frame beta chains. All rows with the same CDR3 protein become a single entry with the most common DNA and genes. These V and J calls are TCRdb output, not the study's own analysis. The sample table records 200,000 to 300,000 distinct CDR3 sequences; about 9.4% of these occur just once. The ten largest clonotypes hold 2.3% of the sample.

This receptor was obtained from a woman aged 35 to 49 with alopecia areata. Some clones in this sample may be carry-over from other donors' samples. The V gene is TRBV27 and the J gene is TRBJ2-1; 10 bases in between match TRBD2. The sample in question was whole blood, obtained in connection with sensitization to the hapten diphenylcyclopropenone (DPC). The CDR3 region: CASSSRLAGVGNEQFF. The nucleotides are TGTGCCAGCAGTTCTCGCCTAGCGGGAGTAGGAAATGAGCAGTTCTTC.